Presented here are 25 T cell receptor beta chains from one specimen sequenced in a study of cytomegalovirus exposure and HLA in healthy donors. The PCR was carried out with 60 Vbeta primers and 13 Jbeta primers. Only in-frame clones appear in the TCRdb table, and some are missing; sequencing was by immunoSEQ multiplex PCR. The repertoire holds some 99,000 clones, with under 85% as singletons. The sequencing sample was made of PBMCs. All receptors derive from a man aged 40-55 years in good health and CMV-seronegative.

V gene TRBV5-4 combines with J gene TRBJ2-2; D is ambiguous. V lost 6 bases, J lost 7 bases, and 13 bases lay in between. Germline-derived CDR1 and CDR2 are SGHNT and YYREEE (reference sequence). The CDR3 extends over 13 amino acids. The CDR3 nucleotides read TGTGCCAGCACCCGCGTAGGCGGCGGGGAGCTGTTTTTT. Translating gives CASTRVGGGELFF.

The chain uses TRBV19 and TRBJ1-4; D is possibly TRBD1 (6 bases). V was clipped by 4 bases and J by 0 bases, with 18 bases between them. CDR3 length: 18 residues. Germline V lookup: CDR1 LNHDA, CDR2 SQIVND (reference sequence). CDR3 sequence reads: CASSTEQGRPSTNEKLFF. DNA of the CDR3: TGTGCCAGTAGTACCGAACAGGGACGGCCTTCAACTAATGAAAAACTGTTTTTT.

The J gene is TRBJ2-3, the V gene TRBV18, with D unresolved. CDR3 length equals 14 residues. Trimming shortened V by 2 bases and J by 1 base, and 7 bases separated the two germline ends. Per the germline V gene, CDR1 is KGHSH and CDR2 is LQKENI. The CDR3 loop is CASSPADRTDTQYF. In DNA form, the CDR3 reads TGTGCCAGCTCACCAGCGGATCGCACAGATACGCAGTATTTT.

CDR3 amino acids: CASSPGQQETQYF. The CDR3 DNA follows: TGTGCCAGCTCACCTGGGCAACAAGAGACCCAGTACTTC. This chain links TRBV18 with TRBJ2-5; the D is unclear. Germline V gives CDR1 KGHSH, CDR2 LQKENI. The CDR3 consists of 13 residues. V was trimmed by 3 bases and J by 2 bases, leaving 7 bases between them.

V gene TRBV7-2 combines with J gene TRBJ2-7; weak D call: TRBD2 (7 bases). The CDR3 runs 15 residues. The V end was cut by 3 bases, the J end by 1 base, with 13 bases between. Per the germline V gene, CDR1 is SGHTA and CDR2 is FQGNSA. The CDR3 region has the DNA TGTGCCAGCAGCTTGGGTAGGGGGGGGTCCTACGAGCAGTACTTC. It translates to CASSLGRGGSYEQYF.

The chain has TRBV5-6 and TRBJ1-5; 10 bases map to TRBD1. The J segment lost 6 bases and the V segment lost 4 bases, leaving 4 bases of the junction unmatched. The V gene's germline CDR1 is SGHDT and CDR2 YYEEEE. This CDR3 region has 14 residues. CDR3 coding DNA: TGTGCCAGCAGCCGACAGGGGGCAAGTCAGCCCCAGCATTTT. Translating gives CASSRQGASQPQHF.

This clone was observed a handful of times. The DNA of the CDR3 is TGTGCTAGCTCCACCAGGGTTTCTGAAAAACTGTTTTTT. Translating gives CASSTRVSEKLFF. V is TRBV7-6 and J is TRBJ1-4; a possible D gene is TRBD1 (5 bases). Germline-derived CDR1 and CDR2 are SGHVS and FNYEAQ. The CDR3 length is 13 residues.

This chain joins TRBV5-1 and TRBJ2-1, with D possibly being TRBD2 (5 bases). Germline-derived CDR1 and CDR2 are SGHRS and YFSETQ. The length of the CDR3 is 15 residues. V dropped 5 bases and J dropped 3 bases, with 15 bases sitting between them. CDR3 coding DNA: TGCGCCAGCAGGGGAGCCGGGAATAGCTACAATGAGCAGTTCTTC. Its protein product is CASRGAGNSYNEQFF.

This chain connects TRBV7-9 to TRBJ2-5; 11 positions match TRBD2. The V gene end was trimmed by 1 base and the J gene end by 2 bases; junction bases not matched to a gene: 6. This CDR3 contains 17 residues. Germline loops: CDR1 SEHNR, CDR2 FQNEAQ (reference sequence). The CDR3 DNA sequence: TGTGCCAGCAGCTTAGAATGGACTAGCGGGCTACAAGAGACCCAGTACTTC. It translates to CASSLEWTSGLQETQYF. Variable domain in full (rest from reference TRBV7-9 and TRBJ2-5): DTGVSQNPRHKITKRGQNVTFRCDPISEHNRLYWYRQTLGQGPEFLTYFQNEAQLEKSRLLSDRFSAERPKGSFSTLEIQRTEQGDSAMYLCASSLEWTSGLQETQYFGPGTRLLVL.

The chain employs TRBV29-1 and TRBJ2-1, with 13 bases fitting TRBD2. The CDR3 contains 14 residues. V shed 7 bases and J 6 bases; nucleotides not matched to a gene: 6. Germline loops: CDR1 SQVTM, CDR2 ANQGSEA. CDR3 nucleotide sequence: TGCAGCGCCTTGACTAGCGGGGGGCCCAATGAGCAGTTCTTC. Translation: CSALTSGGPNEQFF.

The chain is built from TRBV28 and TRBJ1-1; 7 bases match TRBD1. With 5 bases clipped from V and 7 bases from J, the junction kept 16 bases outside the gene matches. The CDR3 is made up of 16 amino acids. Germline V CDR1 and CDR2: MDHEN, SYDVKM. The CDR3 protein is CASSSPTGAGRSEAFF. Written as DNA, the CDR3 is TGTGCCAGCAGTAGCCCCACAGGGGCAGGTAGGAGTGAAGCTTTCTTT.

The V gene is TRBV7-9, the J gene TRBJ2-5; tentatively, D is TRBD1 (5 bases). Judging by the DNA end, TRBJ2-7 fits better; the J call may be wrong. This CDR3 is built from 12 residues. The germline gives CDR1 SEHNR, CDR2 FQNEAQ (reference sequence). The CDR3: CASSEDISEQYF. CDR3 DNA: TGTGCCAGCAGCGAGGACATATCCGAGCAGTACTTC.

The chain joins TRBV5-6 to TRBJ1-1; possible D gene TRBD1, 6 bases. V lost 4 bases and J 6 bases, leaving 19 bases between the germline ends. Germline V CDR1 and CDR2: SGHDT, YYEEEE. The CDR3 has 15 residues. Written as DNA, the CDR3 is TGTGCCAGCAGCGGTCCCGGGACAATCAGTGCTGAAGCTTTCTTT. Its translation: CASSGPGTISAEAFF.

The chain employs TRBV4-1 and TRBJ2-5; 13 positions agree with TRBD2. The CDR3 consists of 17 residues. From germline, CDR1 is MGHRA and CDR2 YSYEKL. V dropped 4 bases and J dropped 1; count of bases not matched to a gene: 6. CDR3 DNA: TGCGCCAGCAGCCGGTTCGGACTAGCGGGGGCCCAAGAGACCCAGTACTTC. Translation: CASSRFGLAGAQETQYF.

The V gene is TRBV4-3, the J gene TRBJ2-3; 15 bases align to TRBD2. The CDR3 is made up of 18 amino acids. J was trimmed by 2 bases and V by 5 bases; bases with no gene match: 8. Germline V gene lookup returns CDR1 LGHNA and CDR2 YSLEER. CDR3: CASSYGLAGGGDTDTQYF. Here the CDR3 DNA reads TGCGCCAGCAGCTACGGACTAGCGGGAGGGGGGGACACAGATACGCAGTATTTT.

This clone was counted once. CDR3 DNA sequence: TGCGCCAGCAGCGATGTTACGCGGATAACTAATGAAAAACTGTTTTTT. Its translation: CASSDVTRITNEKLFF. This chain uses TRBV5-1 with TRBJ1-4; D is unclear. The CDR3 covers 16 residues. Germline lookup yields CDR1 SGHRS and CDR2 YFSETQ. V dropped 4 bases and J dropped 1 base, with 14 bases sitting between them.

V and J are TRBV29-1 and TRBJ1-2, with 9 bases aligning to TRBD1. V was clipped by 5 bases and J by 8 bases; unmatched bases: 6. The CDR3 sequence is 12 residues long. Germline lookup yields CDR1 SQVTM and CDR2 ANQGSEA. CDR3 nucleotides: TGCAGCGTTCCGGGACAGGGTGACGGCTACACCTTC. It translates to CSVPGQGDGYTF.

The genes are TRBV28 and TRBJ2-7, with 7 bases aligning to TRBD1. The germline V gene encodes CDR1 MDHEN and CDR2 SYDVKM. This CDR3 has 13 amino acids. Losses at the gene ends were 6 bases for V and 1 base for J; bases not matched to a gene: 3. The DNA for the CDR3 is TGTGCCAGCAGGGGGACAGATTCCTACGAGCAGTACTTC. It specifies CASRGTDSYEQYF.

The chain joins TRBV10-1 to TRBJ2-3, with D possibly being TRBD2 (6 bases). Germline V CDR1 and CDR2: WNHNN, SYGVQD (reference sequence). The CDR3 consists of 22 residues. V was clipped by 2 bases and J by 9 bases, with 39 bases between them. CDR3 sequence: CASSEPTDRPANSWKLAQTQYF. CDR3 bases: TGCGCCAGCAGTGAGCCCACCGACAGACCCGCGAACTCCTGGAAACTAGCTCAGACGCAGTATTTT.

The chain has TRBV10-1 and TRBJ2-1, with D maybe TRBD2 (6 bases). The CDR3 totals 14 residues. Germline assignment: CDR1 WNHNN and CDR2 SYGVQD (reference sequence). The germline V and J ends were trimmed by 9 bases and 0 bases, with 12 bases remaining between them. The CDR3 reads CARGGPASYNEQFF. Written as DNA, the CDR3 is TGCGCCAGGGGGGGACCGGCCTCCTACAATGAGCAGTTCTTC.

The chain carries TRBV5-4 and TRBJ2-5; maybe TRBD2 (7 bases). The CDR3 consists of 15 residues. The V gene lost 4 bases and the J gene lost 0 bases, with 13 bases spanning the gap. Looked up from germline, CDR1 is SGHNT and CDR2 is YYREEE (reference sequence). The CDR3 nucleotides read TGTGCCAGCAGCCTTGGGGGGGCTTACCAAGAGACCCAGTACTTC. Amino acid sequence: CASSLGGAYQETQYF. The whole variable domain, filled in from reference TRBV5-4 and TRBJ2-5, reads ETGVTQSPTHLIKTRGQQVTLRCSSQSGHNTVSWYQQALGQGPQFIFQYYREEENGRGNFPPRFSGLQFPNYSSELNVNALELDDSALYLCASSLGGAYQETQYFGPGTRLLVL.

This clone was observed a single time. The V call is TRBV12-5, the J call TRBJ2-3, with TRBD2 matching 8 bases. V lost 4 bases and J lost 3; bases outside the gene matches: 6. There are 15 residues in the CDR3. Germline assignment: CDR1 LGHNT and CDR2 FRNRAP. DNA for the CDR3: TGTGCTAGTGGTTCCGGGGGGGCCTCTACAGATACGCAGTATTTT. Translation: CASGSGGASTDTQYF.

The chain recombines TRBV10-3 with TRBJ1-6; possible D gene TRBD1, 5 bases. There are 15 residues in the CDR3. The V gene's germline CDR1 is ENHRY and CDR2 SYGVKD. V gave up 3 bases and J gave up 4 bases, with 10 bases separating them. The CDR3 DNA follows: TGTGCCATCAGTGAACAGGCCCCATATAATTCACCCCTCCACTTT. This sequence encodes CAISEQAPYNSPLHF.

This rearrangement joins TRBV7-6 to TRBJ2-2; 8 bases are a match to TRBD1. V gave up 5 bases and J gave up 4 bases; unmatched junction bases: 3. CDR1 is SGHVS and CDR2 is FNYEAQ in the germline V gene. This CDR3 spans 14 amino acids. This CDR3 is CASSQGQATGELFF. The CDR3 DNA sequence: TGTGCCAGCAGCCAGGGACAGGCCACCGGGGAGCTGTTTTTT.

This clone was seen more than once but under ten times. This sequence joins TRBV15 and TRBJ1-2; D is unresolved. The germline V gene encodes CDR1 LNHNV and CDR2 YYDKDF (reference sequence). Trimming cost V 1 base and J 4 bases, with 4 bases left between them. The length of the CDR3 is 12 residues. The CDR3 protein is CATSRAGYGYTF. The CDR3 DNA sequence: TGTGCCACCAGCAGAGCGGGCTATGGCTACACCTTC.